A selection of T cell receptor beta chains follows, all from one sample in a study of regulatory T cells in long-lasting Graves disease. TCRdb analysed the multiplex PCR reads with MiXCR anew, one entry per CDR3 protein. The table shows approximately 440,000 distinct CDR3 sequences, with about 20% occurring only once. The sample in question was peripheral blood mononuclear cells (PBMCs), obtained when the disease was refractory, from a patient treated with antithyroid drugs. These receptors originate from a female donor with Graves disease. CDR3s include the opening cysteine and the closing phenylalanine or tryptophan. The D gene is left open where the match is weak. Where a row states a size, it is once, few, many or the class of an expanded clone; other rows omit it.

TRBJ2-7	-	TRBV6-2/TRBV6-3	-	TGTGCCAGCACCCGACAAGGGAGCGAGCAGTACTTC	CASTRQGSEQYF
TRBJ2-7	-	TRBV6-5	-	TGTGCCAGCAGTTATCCGGGGTTTGACGAGCAGTACTTC	CASSYPGFDEQYF
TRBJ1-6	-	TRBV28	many	TGTGCCAGCAGTTTGACCGGTTCACCCCTCCACTTT	CASSLTGSPLHF
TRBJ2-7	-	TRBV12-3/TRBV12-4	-	TGTGCCAGCAGTTTAAGTGGGGGCTACGGGCAGTACTTC	CASSLSGGYGQYF
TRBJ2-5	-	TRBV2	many	TGTGCCAGCACACGGACAGATCGAGAGACCCAGTACTTC	CASTRTDRETQYF
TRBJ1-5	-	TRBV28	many	TGTGCCAGCACAACCTACCCAGGGAGCAATCAGCCCCAGCATTTT	CASTTYPGSNQPQHF
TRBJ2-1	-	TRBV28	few	TGTGCCAGCAGTTCGACAGAAAGCTCCTACAATGAGCAGTTCTTC	CASSSTESSYNEQFF
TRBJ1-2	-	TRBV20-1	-	TGCAGTGCTGACCCGTTGGGGGGCTACACCTTC	CSADPLGGYTF
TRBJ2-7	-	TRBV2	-	TGTGCCAGCTCACGTCAGTTGATCTACGAGCAGTACTTC	CASSRQLIYEQYF
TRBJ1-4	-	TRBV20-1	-	TGCAGTGCTAAATACGGAGACAATGAAAAACTGTTTTTT	CSAKYGDNEKLFF
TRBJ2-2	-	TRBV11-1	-	TGTGCCAGCAGCTTCCGACCACAGACCGGGGAGCTGTTTTTT	CASSFRPQTGELFF
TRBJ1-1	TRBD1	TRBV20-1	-	TGCAGTGCTAGACCGGACAGGGGGCAATGGACTGAAGCTTTCTTT	CSARPDRGQWTEAFF
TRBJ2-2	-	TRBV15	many	TGTGCCACCAGCAGCGAGCAACCGAACACCGGGGAGCTGTTTTTT	CATSSEQPNTGELFF
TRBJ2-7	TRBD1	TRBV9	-	TGTGCCAGCAGCGTAGAAGGGACAGGGAAGTACGAGCAGTACTTC	CASSVEGTGKYEQYF
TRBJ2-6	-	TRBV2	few	TGTGCCACCAGTTACCCAGGGCAGGGGGGGGCCAACGTCCTGACTTTC	CATSYPGQGGANVLTF
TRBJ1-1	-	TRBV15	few	TGTGCCACCAGCAGAGAAGGGACGGTTAACACTGAAGCTTTCTTT	CATSREGTVNTEAFF
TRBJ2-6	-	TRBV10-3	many	TGTGCCACTACCGAGAACAACGTCCTGACTTTC	CATTENNVLTF
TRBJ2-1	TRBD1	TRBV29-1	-	TGCAGCGTTGAAGTGGGACAGGGGGAATATGAGCAGTTCTTC	CSVEVGQGEYEQFF
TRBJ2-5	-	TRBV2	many	TGTGCCAGCAGTGGGCAGGGCACAGAGACCCAGTACTTC	CASSGQGTETQYF
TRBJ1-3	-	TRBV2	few	TGTGCCACCGAACCGGGGAGCTCTGGAAACACCATATATTTT	CATEPGSSGNTIYF
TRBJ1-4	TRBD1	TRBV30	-	TGTGCCTGGAGTAATCCGGGACAGATAAATGAAAAACTGTTTTTT	CAWSNPGQINEKLFF
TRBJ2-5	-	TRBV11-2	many	TGTGCCAGCAGCTCCGGCCTTAGCGGAGAGACCCAGTACTTC	CASSSGLSGETQYF
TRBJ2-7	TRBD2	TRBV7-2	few	TGTGCCAGCAGCTTAGGGCTAGCGGGACTCTACGAGCAGTACTTC	CASSLGLAGLYEQYF
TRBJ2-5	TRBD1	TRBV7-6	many	TGTGCCAGCAGTTACCCGCAAGGCGGACAGGGGGTTGTGGAGACCCAGTACTTC	CASSYPQGGQGVVETQYF
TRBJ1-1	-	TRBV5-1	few	TGCGCCAGCAGCTTGGGGGTCCTGAACATTGAAGCTTTCTTT	CASSLGVLNIEAFF
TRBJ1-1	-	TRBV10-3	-	TGTGCCATCAGGCAGGATCACACTGAAGCTTTCTTT	CAIRQDHTEAFF
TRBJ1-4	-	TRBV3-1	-	TGTGCCAGCAGCCCAACCGGGGCTCCAACTAATGAAAAACTGTTTTTT	CASSPTGAPTNEKLFF
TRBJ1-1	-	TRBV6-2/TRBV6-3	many	TGTGCCAGCAGGACTCAGGCCCCGACTGAAGCTTTCTTT	CASRTQAPTEAFF
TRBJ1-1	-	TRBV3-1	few	TGTGCCAGCAGCCAAGAAAGCTCGTTGGGGGGACGGAACACTGAAGCTTTCTTT	CASSQESSLGGRNTEAFF
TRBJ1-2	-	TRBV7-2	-	TGTGCCAGCAGCCCATCGACAGAGAACTATGGCTACACCTTC	CASSPSTENYGYTF
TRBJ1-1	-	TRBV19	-	TGTGCCAGTAGTATCGCAGGGGCCTTCGGGGACACTGAAGCTTTCTTT	CASSIAGAFGDTEAFF
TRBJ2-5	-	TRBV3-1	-	TGTGCCAGCAGCCAAAACAGGGATGAGACCCAGTACTTC	CASSQNRDETQYF
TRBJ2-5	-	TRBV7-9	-	TGTGTCAGCAGCTTAGTGGGACCCACAGAGACCCAGTACTTC	CVSSLVGPTETQYF
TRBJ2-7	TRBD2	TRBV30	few	TGTGCCTGGAGCATAGCGGGGGACCTCTACGAGCAGTACTTC	CAWSIAGDLYEQYF
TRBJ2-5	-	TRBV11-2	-	TGTGCCAGCAGCTCTGTAGCGAGCCAGCCAGGGACCCAGTACTTC	CASSSVASQPGTQYF
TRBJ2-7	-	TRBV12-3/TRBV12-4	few	TGTGCCAGCAGTTTGTCGGGAGTCGACGAGCAGTACTTC	CASSLSGVDEQYF
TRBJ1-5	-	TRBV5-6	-	TGTGCCAGCAGCTTGCACAGGGAGTATAGCAATCAGCCCCAGCATTTT	CASSLHREYSNQPQHF
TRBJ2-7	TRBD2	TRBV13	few	TGTGCCAGCAGCGCCGGTCCGGGACTAGCTAAGCGCGAGCAGTACTTC	CASSAGPGLAKREQYF
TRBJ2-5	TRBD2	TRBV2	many	TGTGCCAGCAAGGGCGGGAGGGACGAGACCCAGTACTTC	CASKGGRDETQYF
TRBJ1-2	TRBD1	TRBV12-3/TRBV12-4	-	TGTGCCAGCAGTCCCCGGGACAGGGGGCAATATGGCTACACCTTC	CASSPRDRGQYGYTF